A selection of T cell receptor beta chains follows, all from one sample in a study of T cells in Graves' hyperthyroidism and ophthalmopathy. MiXCR, run by TCRdb on the multiplex PCR reads, gives a single entry per CDR3 protein. Altogether about 400,000 distinct CDR3 sequences are present, around 15% being singletons, with the ten largest covering around 5.3%. Sequenced input: blood. These receptors originate from a young woman with Graves' hyperthyroidism. Each CDR3 is given with its conserved first and last residue. Fields, in order: J gene, clone size, D gene, V gene, CDR3 length, CDR3 DNA, CDR3 protein. The D gene is left open where the match is weak. Expanded clones get a size class; other rows say once, few or many, or leave the size out.

>TRBJ2-1|many|TRBD2|TRBV9|19
TGTGCCAGCAGCACCCCCAGGCCTAGCGGGAGATCGAACTACAATGAGCAGTTCTTC
CASSTPRPSGRSNYNEQFF
>TRBJ2-1|few|TRBD2|TRBV10-3|18
TGTGCCATCAGTCTACTAGCGGGAGGACCTGAAATCTACAATGAGCAGTTCTTC
CAISLLAGGPEIYNEQFF
>TRBJ2-2|NA|TRBD1|TRBV6-1|14
TGTGCCAGCGGACAGGGGGCGAACACCGGGGAGCTGTTTTTT
CASGQGANTGELFF
>TRBJ1-6|many|TRBD1|TRBV18|15
TGTGCCAGCTCACCGGACAGGGAGATTAATTCACCCCTCCACTTT
CASSPDREINSPLHF
>TRBJ2-5|NA|NA|TRBV27|14
TGTGCCAGCAGTTTTGAGGCAGGGATGGAGACCCAGTACTTC
CASSFEAGMETQYF
>TRBJ2-5|many|NA|TRBV11-1|16
TGTGCCAGCAGCTTAGACGTCAGGCCCCGCGGAGAGACCCAGTACTTC
CASSLDVRPRGETQYF
>TRBJ1-5|many|TRBD1|TRBV19|18
TGTGCCAGTAGTATAGATCTTGGGACAGGGGTACTCAATCAGCCCCAGCATTTT
CASSIDLGTGVLNQPQHF
>TRBJ2-2|many|TRBD2|TRBV3-1|15
TGTGCCAGCAGCCCCGGGACTAGCGGCACCGGGGAGCTGTTTTTT
CASSPGTSGTGELFF
>TRBJ2-3|many|NA|TRBV11-3|13
TGTGCCAGCAGCTTAGAGCTGGCAGATACGCAGTATTTT
CASSLELADTQYF
>TRBJ1-2|many|TRBD1|TRBV20-1|14
TGCAGTGCCCGTCTCTTACAGGGGAACTATGGCTACACCTTC
CSARLLQGNYGYTF
>TRBJ2-1|many|NA|TRBV27|15
TGTGCCAGCAGTCTCGACAGAGGGGTTTACAATGAGCAGTTCTTC
CASSLDRGVYNEQFF
>TRBJ2-7|few|TRBD1|TRBV20-1|17
TGCAGTGCTAGGGAAACCGGGACAGGGGGCGCGACCTACGAGCAGTACTTC
CSARETGTGGATYEQYF
>TRBJ1-5|many|NA|TRBV12-3/TRBV12-4|13
TGTGCCAGCAGAGGACGGCTCGGTCAGCCCCAGCATTTT
CASRGRLGQPQHF
>TRBJ1-1|many|TRBD1|TRBV2|15
TGTGCCAGCAGTGACTACAGGGGGGGGGACACTGAAGCTTTCTTT
CASSDYRGGDTEAFF
>TRBJ2-6|NA|NA|TRBV19|14
TGTGCCAGTATAATGATCTCTGGGGCCAACGTCCTGACTTTC
CASIMISGANVLTF
>TRBJ2-4|few|NA|TRBV27|11
TGTGCCGGACCAACAAGAAACATTCAGTACTTC
CAGPTRNIQYF
>TRBJ2-2|NA|NA|TRBV6-1|14
TGTGCCAGCAGATGGACAAGTAACACCGGGGAGCTGTTTTTT
CASRWTSNTGELFF